This T cell receptor (beta chain) was recovered during a study of shared clonotypes between healthy human individuals (dated by TCRdb to the early 2020s). Regarding the study in general: Two women and three men aged 18 to 49 years were included in the cohort. Per donor, three plates each were used for CD4 naive and CD4 memory, two for CD8 naive, and one for CD8 memory. To increase sequencing depth and limit assay-specific biases, TCR repertoire library preparation and sequencing were carried out by different laboratories using diverse techniques. To estimate repertoire size and how much clonotype sharing occurs between individuals, the study deeply sequenced the blood TCR repertoires of several healthy adults. Per donor, leukapheresis produced somewhere between about 0.9 and 9.5 billion PBMCs. Study-wide conclusions, independent of this receptor: Only blood was sampled, and tissue TCR repertoires likely differ from those in blood. Rarefaction of sorted-subset datasets indicated incomplete sequencing despite the large sequencing depth. Based on pairwise subsampling, the degree of clonotype sharing among donors was expected to be affected by sequencing depth. Larger estimated clonotype richness was generally found for naive subsets than for memory subsets. When several donors were compared, the shared fraction of clonotypes was around 5.1% for naive CD4, about 4% for naive CD8, 2% to 2.5% for memory CD4, and 0.3% to 0.5% for memory CD8. Because the study included only a small number of donors, the genetic and exposure-history diversity represented was limited. Compared with non-shared clonotypes, clonotypes shared by all four sorted-subset donors had higher generation probabilities.

Worth noting for this clone: This receptor's antigen is unknown. Base qualities are missing; no much larger clone stands one base away. Within the sample, other DNA sequences also encode this same CDR3.

Spanning cysteine to phenylalanine, the CDR3 consists of 14 amino acids. The kept DNA is CDR3 alone, 42 bases in frame from the first base. Trimming removed 3 bases from V and 4 bases from J; the gene matches leave 5 bases unexplained. The germline V gene encodes CDR1 MNHEY and CDR2 SVGAGI. TCR CDR3 regions were amplified from genomic DNA by multiplex PCR using the deep immunoSEQ assay. Genomic DNA extracted from each cell subset was distributed evenly over all wells of several immunoSEQ 96-well plates, and each plate served as one replicate. For sorted subsets, roughly 200 ng of genomic DNA, equivalent to 25,000 to 35,000 T cell genomes, went into each replicate PCR. Purified libraries were measured with a Qubit 3.0 fluorometer, size-checked on a Bioanalyzer 2100, and measured again with the KAPA Library Quantification kit. Every immunoSEQ 96-well plate was sequenced on a dedicated single-read 150-cycle Illumina NextSeq 550 flow cell. For the original study's pipeline: The immunoSEQ output contained only junctional sequences without quality scores, so filtering could not match that applied to full-length reads. Sequences were annotated with PyIR, a Python wrapper for IgBLAST v1.9, using IMGT germline references to assign V/J genes and CDR3. Reads were removed for weak V/J assignments (E-value above 1e-6), missing CDR3, stop codons, out-of-frame junctions, or ambiguous translated residues. A V3J clonotype was defined by an identical inferred V gene, J gene, and CDR3 amino acid sequence. The percentage overlap between two repertoires was calculated by dividing the number of shared unique clonotypes by the size of the smaller repertoire. Three approaches were used to assess repertoire richness: RTK rarefaction, the Chao1 estimator, and Recon v2.1 estimates of unobserved clonotypes. For all TCRbeta clonotypes obtained by the gDNA method from a handful of donors, generation probabilities were computed with OLGA. Drawn from immuneACCESS, this table holds only the in-frame rearrangements with V and J called that TCRdb kept. Clones are partly lost; checked studies trace under half to an unresolved V gene and leave the rest unexplained. V and J calls and clone size are copied from that table; D and trimming were computed from the DNA. This sample has some 2 million clones in its table, and 90% to 95% of those were observed once. Of the sample, more than 0.1% is held by the ten largest clones.

The donors were healthy, HIV-negative adults with no recently reported acute infections or vaccinations. Every donor was a Caucasian adult living in Nashville, Tennessee, USA. CD4+ T cells were enriched by magnetic negative selection, after which naive cells were positively selected on CD45RA and the negative fraction was taken as the memory subset. Blood was obtained by leukapheresis, after which PBMCs were separated by Ficoll-Histopaque density gradient centrifugation and cryopreserved in liquid nitrogen vapor phase. Analytical flow cytometry was used to check the purity and quantity of each magnetically sorted T cell population. From each sorted fraction, genomic DNA was isolated and quantified by UV absorbance on a Nanodrop 2000c.

The origin of this receptor is a young man in good health. The chain joins TRBV6-5 to TRBJ2-7, and TRBD1 aligns with 8 junction nucleotides. Sequencing was done on a sample of naive CD4+ T cells sorted from blood. The meaning of the sample's cell subset or site label: CD45RA+ positively selected. Read as DNA, the sequence is TGTGCCAGCAGTTATTCAGGGGGCCCTTACGAGCAGTACTTC. Its coded protein is CASSYSGGPYEQYF.